This is a list of T cell receptor beta chains from one sample in a study of T-cell reconstitution after alpha-beta-depleted transplantation in children. From the PCR reads, TCRdb called clonotypes with MiXCR, one entry per CDR3 protein. Of around 680,000 distinct CDR3 sequences in the sample, over 15% were seen once. The sequences come from PBMCs from the stem cell graft donor, collected from the stem cell graft. These receptors were obtained from a human donor who donated a stem cell graft to a child with acute myeloid leukemia. Both conserved end residues are part of each CDR3. D genes are given only for firm matches. For some rows the clone size is stated as once, few or many, or as a class when expanded; others skip it.

v_gene	d_gene	abundance	j_gene	CDR3aa	CDR3nt
TRBV6-5	NA	NA	TRBJ1-4	CASSAGNEKLFF	TGTGCCAGCTCCGCCGGGAATGAAAAACTGTTTTTT
TRBV20-1	NA	many	TRBJ2-5	CSAEGRYQETQYF	TGCAGTGCTGAGGGACGGTACCAAGAGACCCAGTACTTC
TRBV6-5	NA	few	TRBJ1-4	CASSYAQGPGRNEKLFF	TGTGCCAGCAGTTACGCCCAGGGGCCCGGGAGGAATGAAAAACTGTTTTTT
TRBV5-1	TRBD2	many	TRBJ2-3	CASSLGGATDTQYF	TGTGCCAGCAGCCTCGGGGGGGCCACAGATACGCAGTATTTT
TRBV29-1	NA	NA	TRBJ2-1	CSVWRGGGHNEQFF	TGCAGCGTCTGGAGGGGGGGGGGCCACAATGAGCAGTTCTTC
TRBV28	TRBD1	few	TRBJ2-5	CASSFGSWGQEYQETQYF	TGTGCCAGCAGTTTCGGGTCTTGGGGACAGGAGTACCAAGAGACCCAGTACTTC
TRBV7-2	NA	NA	TRBJ1-5	CASSTNPQGLGNQPQHF	TGTGCCAGCAGCACAAATCCACAGGGACTTGGCAATCAGCCCCAGCATTTT
TRBV6-5	NA	NA	TRBJ2-1	CASSYTIRTGQINEQFF	TGTGCCAGCAGTTACACTATTAGGACCGGACAGATCAATGAGCAGTTCTTC
TRBV7-2	NA	few	TRBJ2-3	CASSSRSGTSTDTQYF	TGTGCCAGCAGCTCACGTAGCGGAACTAGCACAGATACGCAGTATTTT
TRBV27	TRBD2	NA	TRBJ2-5	CASKQGVVAGGAKETQYF	TGTGCCAGCAAACAAGGAGTGGTAGCGGGGGGCGCGAAAGAGACCCAGTACTTC
TRBV7-2	TRBD1	many	TRBJ2-1	CASRGQGSSYNEQFF	TGTGCCAGCAGGGGACAGGGATCCTCCTACAATGAGCAGTTCTTC
TRBV20-1	TRBD1	many	TRBJ1-3	CSAQDRGLDTIYF	TGCAGTGCCCAGGACAGGGGGCTAGACACCATATATTTT
TRBV29-1	NA	many	TRBJ1-2	CSVEDSPGTF	TGCAGCGTTGAAGATAGTCCGGGCACCTTC
TRBV5-5	NA	many	TRBJ2-1	CASSLDGKPYNEQFF	TGTGCCAGCAGCTTGGACGGCAAACCCTACAATGAGCAGTTCTTC
TRBV7-9	TRBD1	NA	TRBJ2-3	CASSLALTGSTDTQYF	TGTGCCAGCAGCTTAGCGTTGACAGGGAGCACAGATACGCAGTATTTT
TRBV29-1	TRBD1	many	TRBJ1-2	CSLRGQNNYGYTF	TGCAGCCTCAGGGGGCAGAATAACTATGGCTACACCTTC
TRBV29-1	NA	few	TRBJ2-2	CSVGGPTGELFF	TGCAGCGTTGGTGGGCCCACCGGGGAGCTGTTTTTT
TRBV7-9	NA	NA	TRBJ2-3	CASSSGKDTQYF	TGTGCCAGCAGCTCAGGGAAAGATACGCAGTATTTT
TRBV27	NA	few	TRBJ1-2	CASSPDHGGGYGYTF	TGTGCCAGCAGTCCCGATCACGGGGGAGGCTATGGCTACACCTTC
TRBV20-1	NA	many	TRBJ2-1	CSAVAGRAGNEQFF	TGCAGTGCAGTGGCCGGCAGGGCAGGGAATGAGCAGTTCTTC